This section outlines one T cell receptor beta chain sequence together with its context. This clone has a handful of counts. This receptor's antigen is unknown. It has no much larger one-base neighbor in the sample; base qualities were not kept. The record originates from a study of beta chain features in type 1 diabetes (dated by TCRdb to 2017 to 2018). Regarding the study in general: No differences in mean age, gender distribution, total cell number or subset yield were found between patients and healthy donors. A total of 85 million to 110 million sorted cells were examined across all samples, and RNA yield correlated strongly with the number of cells per subset. The study compared TCRB repertoires of sorted circulating CD4+ T cell subsets between recently diagnosed type 1 diabetes patients and matched healthy donors. Whereas all 28 donors provided naive and central memory subsets, regulatory and stem cell-like memory subsets were isolated from just 8 patients and roughly 8 healthy donors. Study-level results and caveats: Only small numbers of individuals were included in the HLA sub-analyses, which left unresolved whether HLA type had any influence on TCRB rearrangement. PCR may preferentially amplify shorter templates, but because patient and control samples were amplified and corrected together, any resulting skew would affect both groups equally. Fewer insertions and more nucleotide deletions at VDJ recombination sites were observed in patients with type 1 diabetes, implying thymic rearrangement abnormalities. Sequencing cDNA rather than genomic DNA could over-represent highly expressing activated cells, although activation and CD3 levels did not differ between groups. In all four CD4+ subsets, TCRB CDR3 length was moderately but significantly shorter in type 1 diabetes patients. The naive, central memory and regulatory TCRB repertoires appeared to resemble one another more closely among patients than among healthy donors.

The High Capacity cDNA Reverse Transcription Kit was used to reverse transcribe all of the isolated RNA, meaning that expressed TCRB transcripts were what got sequenced. Naive, central memory and regulatory T cell samples underwent deep immunoSEQ sequencing, averaging around 4 million total reads per sample. Sorted cells were lysed in RLT buffer, and RNA was extracted using DNase-treated RNeasy Micro or Mini kits according to cell number. To prevent cross-contamination, every cell subset was processed on its own, while patient and healthy donor samples were processed together. The immunoSEQ multiplex PCR was used to amplify TCRB sequences from cDNA, generating 87-bp fragments that spanned the CDR3 region. Amplicons were sequenced on the Illumina HiSeq platform. Per the original workflow: Synthetic template baselines were used to correct PCR bias computationally, reads within Hamming distance 2 were collapsed, and singletons that could not be merged were discarded. By aligning reads against IMGT, V, D and J genes, CDR3 length, and insertions or deletions at six rearrangement sites were assigned. Within each subset, clonotype counts were normalized to the number of sorted cells before true diversity and Gini coefficients were calculated with the tcR R package. The overlap coefficient, calculated on TCRB nucleotide sequences, was used to quantify repertoire sharing. Out-of-frame TCRB sequences from naive cells were analyzed to stand in for the pre-selection repertoire. This immuneACCESS table, as held by TCRdb, lists in-frame sequences with V and J called but not all clones. Of the missing ones, under half trace to an unresolved V gene in checked studies; the others have no known cause. V and J calls and clone size are copied from that table; D and trimming were computed from the DNA. Across this sample there are about 230,000 clones, with around 9.6% seen only once. The ten largest make up under 0.045% of the sample.

The CDR3 goes from the cysteine to the phenylalanine over 10 residues. The read is trimmed to its CDR3 DNA, 30 bases read in frame from base 1. V and J are truncated by 7 bases and 7 bases respectively, leaving an intervening sequence of 6 bases. CDR1 is given as SGHTS and CDR2 as YDEGEE, both from the germline V gene. Each donor gave one peripheral blood draw, approximately 100 mL on average, collected into heparinised tubes. A BD FACSAria II was used to sort naive, central memory, regulatory and stem cell-like memory CD4+ T cells with a panel that included CD45RO, CCR7, CD25, CD127, CD95 and CD27. A purity above 98% was achieved for all sorted populations. PBMCs were separated immediately by Lymphoprep density gradient centrifugation and were stained directly, without being cultured. Samples were stained and sorted in pairs, with one healthy donor and one patient per experiment, so that batch effects were minimized.

The sequence came from a woman under 30 in good health. The sequence links TRBV5-8 to TRBJ2-1; TRBD2 is a weak D gene call, 5 bases matching. Source material: naive CD4+ T cells from blood. The cell subset or site label for this specimen denotes: true naive CD4+ T cells. At the DNA level, the sequence is TGTGCCAGCCGGGATAATGAGCAGTTCTTC. This sequence encodes CASRDNEQFF.